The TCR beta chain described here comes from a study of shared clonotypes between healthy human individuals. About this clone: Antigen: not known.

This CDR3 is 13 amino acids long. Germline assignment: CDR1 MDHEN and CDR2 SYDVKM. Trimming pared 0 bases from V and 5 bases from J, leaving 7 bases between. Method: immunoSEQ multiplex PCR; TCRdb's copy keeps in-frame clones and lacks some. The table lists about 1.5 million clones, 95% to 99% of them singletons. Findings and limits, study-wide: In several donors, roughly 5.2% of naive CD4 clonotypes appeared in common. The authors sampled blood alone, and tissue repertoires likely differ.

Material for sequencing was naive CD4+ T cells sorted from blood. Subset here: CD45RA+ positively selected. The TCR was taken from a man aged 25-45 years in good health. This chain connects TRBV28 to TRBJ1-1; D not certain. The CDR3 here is CASSLWARTEAFF. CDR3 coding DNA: TGTGCCAGCAGTTTATGGGCCCGGACTGAAGCTTTCTTT.